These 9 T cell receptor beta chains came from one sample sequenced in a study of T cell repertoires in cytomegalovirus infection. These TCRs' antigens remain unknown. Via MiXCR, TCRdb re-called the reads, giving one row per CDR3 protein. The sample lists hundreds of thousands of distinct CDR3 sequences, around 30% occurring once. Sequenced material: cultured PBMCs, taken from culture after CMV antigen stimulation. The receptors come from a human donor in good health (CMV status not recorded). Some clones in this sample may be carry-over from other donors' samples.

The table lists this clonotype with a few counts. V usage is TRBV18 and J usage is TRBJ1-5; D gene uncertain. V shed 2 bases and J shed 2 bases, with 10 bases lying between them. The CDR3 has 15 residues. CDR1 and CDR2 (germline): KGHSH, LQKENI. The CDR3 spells CASSPSGFGNQPQHF. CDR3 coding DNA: TGTGCCAGCTCACCATCCGGGTTCGGCAATCAGCCCCAGCATTTT.

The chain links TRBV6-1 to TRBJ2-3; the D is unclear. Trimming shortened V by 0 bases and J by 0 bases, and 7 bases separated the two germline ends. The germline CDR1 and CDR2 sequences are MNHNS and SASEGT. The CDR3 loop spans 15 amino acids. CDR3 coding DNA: TGTGCCAGCAGTGAAGCCCCGACTAGCACAGATACGCAGTATTTT. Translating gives CASSEAPTSTDTQYF.

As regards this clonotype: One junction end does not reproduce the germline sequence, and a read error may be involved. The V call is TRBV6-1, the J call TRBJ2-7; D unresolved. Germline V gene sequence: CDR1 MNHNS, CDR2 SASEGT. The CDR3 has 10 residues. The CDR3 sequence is CASRLETMDF. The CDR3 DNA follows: TGTGCCAGCAGGCTGGAGACGATGGACTTC.

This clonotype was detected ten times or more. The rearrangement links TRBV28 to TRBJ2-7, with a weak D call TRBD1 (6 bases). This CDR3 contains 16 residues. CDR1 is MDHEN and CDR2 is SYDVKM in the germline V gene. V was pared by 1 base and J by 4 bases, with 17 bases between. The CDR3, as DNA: TGTGCCAGCAGTTTATTGGGTAGAGGGGGACCTTACGAGCAGTACTTC. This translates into CASSLLGRGGPYEQYF.

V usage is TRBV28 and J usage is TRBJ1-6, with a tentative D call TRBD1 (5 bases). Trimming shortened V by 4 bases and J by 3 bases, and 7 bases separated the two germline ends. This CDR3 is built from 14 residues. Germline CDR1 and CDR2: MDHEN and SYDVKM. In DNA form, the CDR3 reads TGTGCCAGCAGTTCGACAGACTATAATTCACCCCTCCACTTT. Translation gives CASSSTDYNSPLHF.

The CDR3: CASSLAVGDHGYTF. The CDR3 nucleotides are TGTGCCAGCAGCTTAGCGGTAGGGGATCATGGCTACACCTTC. V is TRBV7-2 and J is TRBJ1-2; D is perhaps TRBD1 (5 bases). Germline V CDR1 and CDR2: SGHTA, FQGNSA. CDR3 length equals 14 residues. V was trimmed by 0 bases and J by 6 bases, leaving 11 bases between them.

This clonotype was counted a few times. CDR3 nucleotides: TGTGCCAGTAGTACGGACAGAACCTACAATGAGCAGTTCTTC. Its translation is CASSTDRTYNEQFF. The rearrangement uses TRBV19 and TRBJ2-1; D possibly corresponds to TRBD1 (6 bases). The germline V gene has CDR1 LNHDA and CDR2 SQIVND (reference sequence). V was pared by 4 bases and J by 2 bases, with 9 bases between. There are 14 residues in the CDR3.

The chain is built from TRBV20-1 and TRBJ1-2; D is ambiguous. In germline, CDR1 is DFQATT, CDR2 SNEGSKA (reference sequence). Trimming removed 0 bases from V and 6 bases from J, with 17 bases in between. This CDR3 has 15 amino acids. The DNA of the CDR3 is TGCAGTGCTAGAGATGGGGTTCTTAGTGTCGATGGCTACACCTTC. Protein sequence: CSARDGVLSVDGYTF.

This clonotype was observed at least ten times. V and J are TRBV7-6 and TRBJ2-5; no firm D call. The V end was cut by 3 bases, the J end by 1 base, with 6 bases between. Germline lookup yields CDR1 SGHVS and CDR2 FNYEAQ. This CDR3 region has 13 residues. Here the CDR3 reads CASSFVSQETQYF. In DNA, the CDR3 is TGTGCCAGCAGCTTTGTTTCCCAAGAGACCCAGTACTTC.